One and the same sample provided the 7 T cell receptor beta chains below, sequenced in a study of blood T cell repertoires in COVID-19. Assay: immunoSEQ multiplex PCR; the TCRdb copy retains only in-frame clones and omits some. This table holds around 94,000 clones, around 90% found once. What was sequenced was peripheral blood. These receptors were obtained from a woman between 50 and 59 years old with COVID-19, enrolled during active disease.

CDR3 region: CASSPRDRVGTGELFF. In DNA, the CDR3 is TGTGCCAGCAGCCCTAGGGACAGGGTTGGCACCGGGGAGCTGTTTTTT. The V and J genes are TRBV7-2 and TRBJ2-2, with 9 positions matching TRBD1. The V gene's germline CDR1 is SGHTA and CDR2 FQGNSA. The CDR3 extends over 16 amino acids. The V and J ends lost 5 bases and 4 bases, in that order; junction bases with no gene match: 8.

For the CDR3, the DNA is TGTGCCAGCAGCCGAACAGGGGACCGGGGCTACACCTTC. This sequence encodes CASSRTGDRGYTF. This rearrangement joins TRBV12-3 or TRBV12-4 to TRBJ1-2; 7 nucleotides match TRBD1. The CDR3 is made up of 13 amino acids. V shed 6 bases and J 8 bases; nucleotides not matched to a gene: 9.

This chain connects TRBV12-3 or TRBV12-4 to TRBJ2-7; D perhaps matches TRBD1 (6 bases). The CDR3 contains 13 residues. V lost 6 bases and J 3 bases, leaving 12 bases between the germline ends. CDR3 bases: TGTGCCAGCAGAGGACAGAGTCTCTACGAGCAGTACTTC. Translated: CASRGQSLYEQYF.

This sequence joins TRBV27 and TRBJ1-1; D gene unclear. The CDR3 extends over 14 amino acids. Trimming pared 6 bases from V and 8 bases from J, leaving 19 bases between. CDR1 is MNHEY and CDR2 is SMNVEV in the germline V gene (reference sequence). The DNA of the CDR3 is TGTGCCAGCAGACCGACCGGGTCTCCCCGGGAAGCTTTCTTT. It yields the protein CASRPTGSPREAFF.

The chain is built from TRBV7-9 and TRBJ2-7, with D perhaps matching TRBD2 (5 bases). The V and J ends lost 5 bases and 1 base respectively, with 9 bases between them. Germline CDR1 SEHNR, CDR2 FQNEAQ (reference sequence). The CDR3 spans 13 residues. Here the CDR3 reads CASSHEGSYEQYF. The CDR3 DNA is TGTGCCAGCAGCCACGAGGGTTCCTACGAGCAGTACTTC.

The chain links TRBV4-1 to TRBJ2-5; D gene ambiguous. The CDR3 consists of 14 residues. The ends were cut back, 1 base at V and 0 bases at J, with 6 bases in the middle. Germline assignment: CDR1 MGHRA and CDR2 YSYEKL. Here the CDR3 DNA reads TGCGCCAGCAGCCAAGTCGTAAACCAAGAGACCCAGTACTTC. It is translated as CASSQVVNQETQYF.

The chain has TRBV7-9 and TRBJ2-3; D is undetermined. This CDR3 spans 14 amino acids. V lost 3 bases, J lost 6 bases, and 13 bases lay in between. The germline CDR1 and CDR2 sequences are SEHNR and FQNEAQ (reference sequence). In DNA form, the CDR3 reads TGTGCCAGCAGCTTCTTTGATAGCCAGGATACGCAGTATTTT. This encodes CASSFFDSQDTQYF.